These T cell receptor beta chains were read from a single sample in a study of control samples from healthy donors and cancer patients. Clones were sequenced by immunoSEQ multiplex PCR, and TCRdb holds only the in-frame ones, with some missing. The sample shows tens of thousands of clones, 85% to 90% of them seen only once. The sequencing input was PBMCs. These receptors were obtained from a woman aged 50 to 65 with colorectal cancer. CDR3s include the opening cysteine and the closing phenylalanine or tryptophan.

v_gene: TRBV19
j_gene: TRBJ2-3
CDR3aa: CASSHRAGITDTQYF

v_gene: TRBV7-9
j_gene: TRBJ1-2
CDR3aa: CASSLAGGAGYTF

v_gene: TRBV2
j_gene: TRBJ1-5
CDR3aa: CASSVGQDQPQHF

v_gene: TRBV15
j_gene: TRBJ2-5
CDR3aa: CATSRVGQGRGGQETQYF

v_gene: TRBV19
j_gene: TRBJ2-3
CDR3aa: CASSIGRVGADTQYF

v_gene: TRBV27
j_gene: TRBJ2-2
CDR3aa: CASSPPPGLEDTGELFF

v_gene: TRBV2
j_gene: TRBJ2-2
CDR3aa: CASSADGSHTGELFF

v_gene: TRBV25-1
j_gene: TRBJ1-2
CDR3aa: CASSEPKGGRKGYTF

v_gene: TRBV14
j_gene: TRBJ1-6
CDR3aa: CASSDRETDPLHF

v_gene: TRBV6-5
j_gene: TRBJ1-1
CDR3aa: CASSYAQGFEAFF

v_gene: TRBV7-2
j_gene: TRBJ1-1
CDR3aa: CASSSGTVNTEAFF

v_gene: TRBV7-8
j_gene: TRBJ2-5
CDR3aa: CASSQKLGQTQYF

v_gene: TRBV4-3
j_gene: TRBJ2-1
CDR3aa: CASSQAGSPNEQFF

v_gene: TRBV24-1
j_gene: TRBJ1-1
CDR3aa: CATSGGGDTEAFF

v_gene: TRBV19
j_gene: TRBJ1-6
CDR3aa: CASRGQLNSYNSPLHF

v_gene: TRBV6-5
j_gene: TRBJ1-6
CDR3aa: CASSYGDRNNSPLHF

v_gene: TRBV9
j_gene: TRBJ1-1
CDR3aa: CASSVSSDRGTAFF

v_gene: TRBV4-3
j_gene: TRBJ2-3
CDR3aa: CASSYLRTSGGSIASTDTQYF

v_gene: TRBV19
j_gene: TRBJ2-1
CDR3aa: CASSYDSSSYNEQFF

v_gene: TRBV9
j_gene: TRBJ1-1
CDR3aa: CASSVAAGRNTEAFF

v_gene: TRBV15
j_gene: TRBJ2-2
CDR3aa: CATSRDRDYRGKAGELFF

v_gene: TRBV19
j_gene: TRBJ2-3
CDR3aa: CASSIAHTDTQYF

v_gene: TRBV7-2
j_gene: TRBJ2-1
CDR3aa: CASSLLSGAREQFF

v_gene: TRBV10-3
j_gene: TRBJ1-1
CDR3aa: CAISEFPEGTEAFF

v_gene: TRBV3-1/TRBV3-2
j_gene: TRBJ2-5
CDR3aa: CASSPSDRGGTQYF

v_gene: TRBV7-8
j_gene: TRBJ1-3
CDR3aa: CASSRGTADSGNTIYF

v_gene: TRBV7-3
j_gene: TRBJ1-1
CDR3aa: CASSPDNRNTEAFF

v_gene: TRBV7-2
j_gene: TRBJ1-5
CDR3aa: CASTPHGGGQPQHF

v_gene: TRBV6-2/TRBV6-3
j_gene: TRBJ2-3
CDR3aa: CASSYSRTRGAITDTQYF

v_gene: TRBV18
j_gene: TRBJ1-2
CDR3aa: CASSPPSRQGGYTF

v_gene: TRBV5-1
j_gene: TRBJ1-2
CDR3aa: CASSLTGEYGYTF

v_gene: TRBV28
j_gene: TRBJ1-5
CDR3aa: CASSNRGVSNQPQHF

v_gene: TRBV6-5
j_gene: TRBJ2-3
CDR3aa: CASSHDLWDTDTQYF

v_gene: TRBV6-5
j_gene: TRBJ1-2
CDR3aa: CASRVSLYYGYTF

v_gene: TRBV3-1/TRBV3-2
j_gene: TRBJ1-1
CDR3aa: CASSQDGGMNTEAFF

v_gene: TRBV15
j_gene: TRBJ2-5
CDR3aa: CATSGGGQETQYF

v_gene: TRBV19
j_gene: TRBJ1-2
CDR3aa: CASSMGQGRLDYGYTF

v_gene: TRBV6-6
j_gene: TRBJ1-5
CDR3aa: CASSYSTGDSNQPQHF

v_gene: TRBV24-1
j_gene: TRBJ2-5
CDR3aa: CATSDPGLAGEETQYF

v_gene: TRBV3-1/TRBV3-2
j_gene: TRBJ1-4
CDR3aa: CASSQDSGTGGEKLFF

v_gene: TRBV6-1
j_gene: TRBJ1-2
CDR3aa: CASSEARGIYGYTF

v_gene: TRBV11-1
j_gene: TRBJ1-4
CDR3aa: CASSPRPGQNEKLFF

v_gene: TRBV29-1
j_gene: TRBJ1-1
CDR3aa: CSVEVQGDPMNTEAFF

v_gene: TRBV19
j_gene: TRBJ1-5
CDR3aa: CASSIKDYYQPQHF

v_gene: TRBV5-1
j_gene: TRBJ2-1
CDR3aa: CASSSGLSPNEQFF

v_gene: TRBV23-1
j_gene: TRBJ1-3
CDR3aa: CASSQITGTIYF

v_gene: TRBV7-2
j_gene: TRBJ1-1
CDR3aa: CASSRERGPDTEAFF

v_gene: TRBV3-1/TRBV3-2
j_gene: TRBJ1-2
CDR3aa: CASSQRAGTSGYTF

v_gene: TRBV19
j_gene: TRBJ1-5
CDR3aa: CASKGQGWQPQHF

v_gene: TRBV6-2/TRBV6-3
j_gene: TRBJ2-2
CDR3aa: CASSQQIGGNTGELFF

v_gene: TRBV5-1
j_gene: TRBJ1-5
CDR3aa: CASSPGQGGQPQHF

v_gene: TRBV7-2
j_gene: TRBJ1-2
CDR3aa: CASIRSQVYGYTF

v_gene: TRBV20-1
j_gene: TRBJ2-5
CDR3aa: CSAGLAETQYF